This paragraph reports one T cell receptor beta chain. No much larger clone exists at a distance of one base, and base qualities are not known. The CDR3 sequence holds 14 residues, the cysteine and phenylalanine included. CDR3 DNA is the only sequence kept; it has 42 bases, read in frame from the first base. Trimming takes 1 base from V and 4 bases from J, and the germline ends sit 10 bases apart. CDR1 is given as MNHNS and CDR2 as SASEGT, both from the germline V gene. The sample is drawn from a study of T cell repertoires in chronic hepatitis B (dated by TCRdb to between 2017 and 2020). Library preparation employed the immunoSEQ multiplex PCR assay. As stored in TCRdb, this immuneACCESS dataset retains in-frame rearrangements with V and J assigned. A fraction of the clones does not appear; measured against another copy, unresolved V genes explain less than half of the discrepancy, and the remainder lacks a known reason. The sample table includes 65 to 80 clones.

Sequencing used HBV core (core195) epitope-specific CD8+ T cells from PBMCs. This receptor was obtained from a human donor with chronic hepatitis B virus infection. Here the chain combines TRBV6-1 and TRBJ1-2; a tentative D call is TRBD1 (5 bases match). Here is the DNA: TGTGCCAGCAGTGAAGAGGGGTCGGTCTATGGCTACACCTTC. Its amino acids are CASSEEGSVYGYTF.